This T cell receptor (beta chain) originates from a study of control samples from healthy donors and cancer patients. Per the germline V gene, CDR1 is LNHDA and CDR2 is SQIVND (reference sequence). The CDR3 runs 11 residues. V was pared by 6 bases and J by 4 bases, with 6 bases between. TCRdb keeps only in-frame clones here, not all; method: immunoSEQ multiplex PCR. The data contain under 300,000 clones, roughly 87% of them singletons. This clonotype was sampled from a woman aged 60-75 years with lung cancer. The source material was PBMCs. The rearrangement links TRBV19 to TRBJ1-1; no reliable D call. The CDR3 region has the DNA TGTGCCAGTAGGTTAGCCACTGAAGCTTTCTTT. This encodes CASRLATEAFF.